Presented here are 8 T cell receptor beta chains from one specimen sequenced in a study of shared clonotypes between healthy human individuals. The repertoire was sequenced with immunoSEQ multiplex PCR; TCRdb's copy has only in-frame clones and lacks some. The repertoire has 2 million to 2.5 million clones, more than 90% of them found once; the top ten carry less than 0.15%. The source material was naive CD4+ T cells sorted from blood. Subset in this sample: CD45RA+ positively selected. These TCRs come from a young man in good health.

For this clone: Within the sample, other DNA sequences also encode this same CDR3. This sequence joins TRBV27 and TRBJ2-7, with D possibly matching TRBD2 (6 bases). With 6 bases removed from V and 4 bases from J, the gap between germline ends came to 13 bases. Germline assignment: CDR1 MNHEY and CDR2 SMNVEV (reference sequence). This CDR3 is 13 amino acids long. For the CDR3, the DNA is TGTGCCAGCAGCCCAAGACTAGTATACGAGCAGTACTTC. Its translation is CASSPRLVYEQYF.

This chain connects TRBV29-1 to TRBJ2-7, with D hard to call. Trimming stripped 5 bases from V and 2 bases from J, with 10 bases between. This CDR3 region has 12 residues. Germline V lookup: CDR1 SQVTM, CDR2 ANQGSEA. The CDR3 DNA is TGCAGCGTTTCTAACACCGCCTACGAGCAGTACTTC. This encodes CSVSNTAYEQYF.

The chain uses TRBV28 and TRBJ2-5; 9 nucleotides match TRBD1. The CDR3 runs 14 residues. The V gene's germline CDR1 is MDHEN and CDR2 SYDVKM. V was clipped by 7 bases and J by 9 bases; unmatched bases: 12. CDR3 nucleotide sequence: TGTGCCAGCAAGGGACAGGGAATACTATCGGCCCAGTACTTC. Encoded protein: CASKGQGILSAQYF.

This clone was observed once. J is TRBJ2-7 and V is TRBV7-2, with D possibly matching TRBD1 (6 bases). Germline V CDR1 and CDR2: SGHTA, FQGNSA. The CDR3 loop spans 14 amino acids. V lost 1 base and J 0 bases, leaving 7 bases between the germline ends. The CDR3 is CASSLGGHSYEQYF. CDR3 in DNA: TGTGCCAGCAGCTTAGGGGGGCACTCCTACGAGCAGTACTTC.

V is TRBV18 and J is TRBJ2-1, with TRBD2 matching 8 bases. After removal of 5 bases from V and 6 bases from J, the junction contained 12 bases not matched to a gene. The CDR3 sequence is 16 residues long. The germline CDR1 and CDR2 sequences are KGHSH and LQKENI. The CDR3 loop is CASSSGASGGRNEQFF. CDR3 in DNA: TGTGCCAGCTCATCCGGAGCCAGCGGGGGTCGCAATGAGCAGTTCTTC. Combining the CDR3 with reference TRBV18 and TRBJ2-1 gives the whole variable domain NAGVMQNPRHLVRRRGQEARLRCSPMKGHSHVYWYRQLPEEGLKFMVYLQKENIIDESGMPKERFSAEFPKEGPSILRIQQVVRGDSAAYFCASSSGASGGRNEQFFGPGTRLTVL.

This chain links TRBV5-4 with TRBJ1-5; 7 bases align to TRBD1. The CDR3 is made up of 15 amino acids. CDR1 SGHNT and CDR2 YYREEE come from the germline V gene (reference sequence). Unmatched junction bases numbered 6, after V lost 4 bases and J lost 2 bases. The DNA for the CDR3 is TGTGCCAGCAGCGTAAAGGGGGCAGGCAATCAGCCCCAGCATTTT. Its protein is CASSVKGAGNQPQHF.

The chain uses TRBV5-6 and TRBJ2-5; TRBD1 or TRBD2 may be the D gene (5 bases each). From germline, CDR1 is SGHDT and CDR2 YYEEEE. The V end lost 4 bases, the J end lost 2 bases, and 12 bases lay between the germline ends. This CDR3 spans 14 amino acids. CDR3 protein: CASSGGRKQETQYF. For the CDR3, the DNA is TGTGCCAGCAGCGGGGGACGGAAACAAGAGACCCAGTACTTC.

Remarks on this clone: Different DNA sequences within this sample yield the same CDR3. Here the CDR3 DNA reads TGTGCCAGCAGTCCCGATCGTAACTATGGCTACACCTTC. It is translated as CASSPDRNYGYTF. The chain carries TRBV6-5 and TRBJ1-2; D unresolved. The germline V gene has CDR1 MNHEY and CDR2 SVGAGI. The CDR3 covers 13 residues. Trimming cost V 5 bases and J 1 base, with 8 bases left between them.